These 29 T cell receptor beta chains originate from one sample sequenced in a study of cytomegalovirus exposure and HLA in healthy donors. PCR was performed using 60 Vbeta and 13 Jbeta primers. Measured with immunoSEQ multiplex PCR; TCRdb has only the in-frame clones, and not every one. The sample has around 150,000 clones; roughly 79% are singletons. The sample taken for sequencing was PBMCs. These receptors were collected from a male donor in good health and CMV-seronegative.

This sequence joins TRBV6-1 and TRBJ2-7; 8 positions agree with TRBD1. Germline lookup yields CDR1 MNHNS and CDR2 SASEGT. The CDR3 covers 13 residues. Trimming removed 5 bases from V and 5 bases from J; junction bases left unmatched: 5. The CDR3 DNA reads TGTGCCAGCAGTCACCTGGGACAGGACGAGCAGTACTTC. This codes for CASSHLGQDEQYF.

This sequence joins TRBV5-1 and TRBJ2-1; 11 bases line up with TRBD2. CDR1 SGHRS and CDR2 YFSETQ come from the germline V gene. V trimming: 4 bases; J trimming: 11 bases; junction bases outside the gene matches: 11. This CDR3 is built from 15 residues. The DNA of the CDR3 is TGCGCCAGCAGCCAAACTAGCGGGGGCCACAAAAAGCAGTTCTTC. The encoded protein is CASSQTSGGHKKQFF.

The rearrangement uses TRBV27 and TRBJ2-7; possible D gene TRBD2, 6 bases. V shed 7 bases and J shed 5 bases, with 18 bases lying between them. Germline V gene data show CDR1 as MNHEY and CDR2 as SMNVEV (reference sequence). The CDR3 covers 14 residues. The DNA of the CDR3 is TGTGCCAGCACTACAAGGTTGGGGGGAAACGAGCAGTACTTC. This sequence encodes CASTTRLGGNEQYF.

The genes are TRBV18 and TRBJ1-1, with no clear D. The V and J ends lost 3 bases and 3 bases respectively, with 11 bases between them. Germline V lookup: CDR1 KGHSH, CDR2 LQKENI. CDR3 size: 14 residues. The CDR3 nucleotides are TGTGCCAGCTCACCTCGCCCCCGAGACACTGAAGCTTTCTTT. Amino acids: CASSPRPRDTEAFF.

The CDR3 coding sequence is TGTGCCAGCGGGGCTAGCGGGGTGCCCGAGCAGTACTTC. It translates to CASGASGVPEQYF. The chain employs TRBV27 and TRBJ2-7, with TRBD2 matching 9 bases. Germline V gene lookup returns CDR1 MNHEY and CDR2 SMNVEV (reference sequence). The V gene end was trimmed by 8 bases and the J gene end by 6 bases; junction bases not matched to a gene: 8. This CDR3 is built from 13 residues.

The chain joins TRBV27 to TRBJ1-1, with D uncertain. V lost 7 bases to trimming and J lost 4 bases, with 13 bases between them. Germline V CDR1 and CDR2: MNHEY, SMNVEV (reference sequence). CDR3 length: 13 residues. The CDR3 coding sequence is TGTGCCAGCACCTCGTATGAGGGCACTGAAGCTTTCTTT. Its protein product is CASTSYEGTEAFF.

In this sample, this clone turned up once. The chain links TRBV5-1 to TRBJ2-5, with TRBD1 identical over 7 bases. The CDR3 contains 15 residues. Unmatched junction bases numbered 9, after V lost 4 bases and J lost 3 bases. CDR1 is SGHRS, CDR2 YFSETQ, per germline. The CDR3 reads CASSPGTASKETQYF. CDR3 nucleotide sequence: TGCGCCAGCAGCCCCGGGACAGCCTCGAAAGAGACCCAGTACTTC.

The chain employs TRBV25-1 and TRBJ1-6; TRBD1 aligns across 10 bases. V trimming: 2 bases; J trimming: 10 bases; junction bases outside the gene matches: 5. The CDR3 runs to 15 residues. Germline V lookup: CDR1 MGHDK, CDR2 SYGVNS. The CDR3 region is CASSERTGGGSPLHF. In nucleotides, the CDR3 is TGTGCCAGCAGTGAAAGGACAGGGGGAGGCTCACCCCTCCACTTT.

The rearrangement joins TRBV21-1 to TRBJ2-3; the table's D call of TRBD2 was not tested on the DNA. TRBV21-1 is marked as a pseudogene. This CDR3 spans 16 amino acids. CDR3 nucleotides: TGTGCCAGCAGCAAAGCCGGACTAATAGGGACAGATACGCAGTATTTT. As protein: CASSKAGLIGTDTQYF.

V and J are TRBV19 and TRBJ2-5; TRBD1 might be the D (6 bases). Germline-derived CDR1 and CDR2 are LNHDA and SQIVND (reference sequence). Trimming stripped 1 base from V and 4 bases from J, with 10 bases between. The CDR3 has 14 residues. CDR3 loop: CASSIVRGGETQYF. CDR3 in DNA: TGTGCCAGTAGTATAGTCAGGGGCGGAGAGACCCAGTACTTC.

The genes are TRBV6-5 and TRBJ2-1; tentatively, D is TRBD1 (5 bases). Germline V CDR1 and CDR2: MNHEY, SVGAGI. The CDR3 contains 16 residues. V lost 4 bases, J lost 2 bases, and 15 bases lay in between. CDR3 in amino acids: CASSSGGAVTYNEQFF. The DNA of the CDR3 is TGTGCCAGCAGTTCGGGTGGGGCGGTTACCTACAATGAGCAGTTCTTC.

The gene calls are TRBV6-4 and TRBJ2-3, with D unclear. The CDR3 is 15 residues long. Trimming pared 9 bases from V and 0 bases from J, leaving 16 bases between. The germline V gene has CDR1 MRHNA and CDR2 SNTAGT. CDR3 sequence reads: CARMSRLPSTDTQYF. CDR3 sequence (DNA): TGTGCCAGAATGAGTAGACTCCCGAGCACAGATACGCAGTATTTT.

This clone occurred once. The chain carries TRBV9 and TRBJ1-4, with 10 bases fitting TRBD1. Germline V CDR1 and CDR2: SGDLS, YYNGEE. There are 15 residues in the CDR3. After removal of 4 bases from V and 8 bases from J, the junction contained 8 bases not matched to a gene. Here the CDR3 reads CASSPGQGNEEKLFF. The CDR3, as DNA: TGTGCCAGCAGCCCGGGACAGGGGAACGAGGAAAAACTGTTTTTT.

The chain links TRBV4-3 to TRBJ1-3; TRBD1 is a possible D gene (6 bases). Germline V gives CDR1 LGHNA, CDR2 YSLEER. V lost 1 base and J lost 2, with 12 bases in between. The CDR3 spans 16 residues. The CDR3 DNA reads as TGCGCCAGCAGCCAAGGAGCGGGGACAACTGGAAACACCATATATTTT. It codes for CASSQGAGTTGNTIYF.

The chain uses TRBV10-3 and TRBJ1-2; TRBD1 is a possible D gene (5 bases). This CDR3 region has 13 residues. Germline V gene lookup returns CDR1 ENHRY and CDR2 SYGVKD. Trimming took off 10 bases at V and 8 bases at J, with 20 bases between the two ends. For the CDR3, the DNA is TGTGCCAGCCGACAGTCTCCCCGAGAGGGCTACACCTTC. This codes for CASRQSPREGYTF.

V and J are TRBV2 and TRBJ2-6; D not certain. The germline V and J ends were trimmed by 3 bases and 3 bases, with 21 bases remaining between them. Per the germline V gene, CDR1 is SNHLY and CDR2 is FYNNEI. The CDR3 has 19 residues. In DNA form, the CDR3 reads TGTGCCAGCAGTGATCCTTCGGCAGGCCTTTTGGGTGGGGCCAACGTCCTGACTTTC. It specifies CASSDPSAGLLGGANVLTF.

The CDR3 nucleotides are TGTGCCAGCAGATCCCACTCGGGACAAGCCGAGCAGTACTTC. Protein sequence: CASRSHSGQAEQYF. The chain links TRBV6-5 to TRBJ2-7, with D perhaps matching TRBD1 (6 bases). V was trimmed by 6 bases and J by 6 bases, leaving 18 bases between them. The germline CDR1 and CDR2 sequences are MNHEY and SVGAGI. CDR3 length equals 14 residues.

This chain uses TRBV5-4 with TRBJ2-7, with 8 bases lining up with TRBD1. The length of the CDR3 is 15 residues. V shed 4 bases, J shed 1 base, and the junction held 7 bases outside the gene matches. Germline V gene sequence: CDR1 SGHNT, CDR2 YYREEE (reference sequence). This CDR3 reads CASSKPGQESYEQYF. The DNA for the CDR3 is TGTGCCAGCAGCAAACCGGGACAGGAGTCCTACGAGCAGTACTTC.

The chain recombines TRBV6-5 with TRBJ2-5; 9 bases align to TRBD1. Per the germline V gene, CDR1 is MNHEY and CDR2 is SVGAGI. There are 15 residues in the CDR3. Trimming at V came to 2 bases and at J to 4 bases, leaving 5 bases not matched to a gene. In DNA form, the CDR3 reads TGTGCCAGCAGTTACGGAGACAGGGGGATAGAGACCCAGTACTTC. Translating gives CASSYGDRGIETQYF.

This clone turned up a few times. The chain is built from TRBV27 and TRBJ2-7; the D gene is possibly TRBD2 (5 bases). This CDR3 has 14 residues. With 5 bases removed from V and 2 bases from J, the gap between germline ends came to 13 bases. Germline V gene lookup returns CDR1 MNHEY and CDR2 SMNVEV (reference sequence). The CDR3, as DNA: TGTGCCAGCAGTCCGACTACCTACCCCTACGAGCAGTACTTC. Encoded protein: CASSPTTYPYEQYF.

V is TRBV6-6 and J is TRBJ1-2, with 7 positions matching TRBD1. This CDR3 spans 12 amino acids. Losses at the gene ends were 7 bases for V and 6 bases for J; bases not matched to a gene: 5. The germline V gene encodes CDR1 MNHNY and CDR2 SVGAGI (reference sequence). This CDR3 is CASKKGAHGYTF. Written as DNA, the CDR3 is TGTGCCAGCAAAAAGGGGGCGCATGGCTACACCTTC.

There are a few counts of this clone. In DNA form, the CDR3 reads TGTGCCAGCAGTGACTCGAGTAGCGGGGGGGCAGATGAGCAGTTCTTC. Protein product: CASSDSSSGGADEQFF. This chain joins TRBV6-4 and TRBJ2-1; TRBD2 matches 11 bases. Losses at the gene ends were 0 bases for V and 8 bases for J; bases not matched to a gene: 6. CDR1 is MRHNA, CDR2 SNTAGT, per germline. CDR3 length: 16 amino acids.

The genes are TRBV9 and TRBJ2-2; possibly TRBD2 for D (6 bases). CDR1 is SGDLS, CDR2 YYNGEE, per germline. Trimming removed 4 bases at V and 2 bases at J, with 12 bases between. This CDR3 has 15 residues. CDR3 DNA: TGTGCCAGCAGCCCTCGGGGAGGAAACACCGGGGAGCTGTTTTTT. Translated, it gives CASSPRGGNTGELFF.

The chain joins TRBV12-5 to TRBJ2-5; the match to TRBD1 covers 9 bases. With the DNA end fitting TRBJ2-7 better, the J assignment may be wrong. The CDR3 runs to 15 residues. CDR1 is LGHNT and CDR2 is FRNRAP in the germline V gene. In DNA form, the CDR3 reads TGTGCTAGTGGTGCCATGGGACAGGGAGACTACGAGCAGTACTTC. Translating gives CASGAMGQGDYEQYF.

The J gene is TRBJ2-3, the V gene TRBV6-5; 8 bases fit TRBD2. The CDR3 covers 16 residues. Per the germline V gene, CDR1 is MNHEY and CDR2 is SVGAGI. J lost 2 bases, V lost 3 bases, and 7 bases had no gene match. CDR3 protein: CASSYSGGGHTDTQYF. CDR3 coding DNA: TGTGCCAGCAGTTATAGTGGCGGGGGGCACACAGATACGCAGTATTTT.

This clone was observed a handful of times. V usage is TRBV6-4 and J usage is TRBJ2-1, with 11 bases that match TRBD2. CDR1 is MRHNA, CDR2 SNTAGT, per germline. This CDR3 region has 15 residues. V was pared by 6 bases and J by 5 bases, with 6 bases of the junction left unmatched. The CDR3 coding sequence is TGTGCCAGCAGCCAACTAGCGGGAGCCCACAATGAGCAGTTCTTC. Translating gives CASSQLAGAHNEQFF.

The rearrangement joins TRBV11-2 to TRBJ1-1; D may be TRBD1 (6 bases). V was shortened by 3 bases and J by 1 base, with 12 bases between the two germline ends. The CDR3 covers 15 residues. Germline CDR1 and CDR2: SGHAT and FQNNGV. The CDR3 nucleotides read TGTGCCAGCAGCTTTAGTGAGACAGGGAACACTGAAGCTTTCTTT. This encodes CASSFSETGNTEAFF.

The chain uses TRBV2 and TRBJ2-2; TRBD2 agrees at 8 bases. The CDR3 runs 15 residues. Germline V lookup: CDR1 SNHLY, CDR2 FYNNEI. With V trimmed by 7 bases and J by 5 bases, 9 bases remained unmatched. The CDR3 nucleotides are TGTGCCAGCATTCGAGATACGGGGGGGACCGGGGAGCTGTTTTTT. This encodes CASIRDTGGTGELFF.

The chain has TRBV9 and TRBJ2-5; D is unresolved. Germline loops: CDR1 SGDLS, CDR2 YYNGEE. The CDR3 is 14 amino acids. Deletions cut 3 bases from V and 0 bases from J, with 9 bases between. CDR3 amino acids: CASSASTDQETQYF. The CDR3 nucleotides read TGTGCCAGCAGCGCCTCGACTGACCAAGAGACCCAGTACTTC.